The clone carrying this T cell receptor (beta chain) occurred many times. The source of the sample is a study of identical twins. Through template switching, a universal primer site was introduced, and the cDNA contained unique molecular identifiers. From the 5' RACE reads, TCRdb called clonotypes with MiXCR, one entry per CDR3 protein. The table has about 150,000 distinct CDR3 sequences, under 4.5% seen once; the top ten hold 8.1%. The germline CDR1 and CDR2 sequences are MGHDK and SYGVNS. CDR3 length: 15 residues. V lost 3 bases to trimming and J lost 5 bases; unmatched junction nucleotides: 5. V gene TRBV25-1 combines with J gene TRBJ2-2, with 8 bases aligning to TRBD2. The sequence was obtained from a man between 18 and 29 years old in good health. What was sequenced was memory T cells sorted from blood. CDR3 residues: CASSDSGRETGELFF. As DNA, the CDR3 is TGTGCCAGCAGTGACAGCGGGAGAGAGACCGGGGAGCTGTTTTTT.